This T cell receptor (beta chain) was identified in a study of Graves' ophthalmopathy and Graves' hyperthyroidism. Study results and caveats: The majority of expanded thyroid clonotypes above 0.001 frequency also occurred in blood.

RNA transcripts provided the template for amplifying TCR beta CDR3 regions. Investigators did first-round RT-PCR with HTBI primers, then second-round multiplex PCR. A single record per CDR3 protein comes from TCRdb applying MiXCR to the multiplex PCR reads. The sample contains a few hundred thousand distinct CDR3 sequences, approximately 18% of which appear only once. CDR1 is MDHEN and CDR2 is SYDVKM in the germline V gene. The CDR3 covers 17 residues. Trimming pared 6 bases from V and 1 base from J, leaving 21 bases between. Orbital computed tomography, thyroid ultrasound, TRAb, serum thyroxine and clinical symptoms formed the basis of diagnosis. This clonotype was detected only once. Its antigen is unidentified.

The sample taken for sequencing was peripheral blood. This clonotype originated in an adult woman with stable Graves' hyperthyroidism. This chain joins TRBV28 and TRBJ1-2; possibly TRBD1 for D (5 bases). This CDR3 reads CASSQYLGQSDNYGYTF. The CDR3, as DNA: TGTGCCAGCAGCCAATACCTAGGACAATCGGATAACTATGGCTACACCTTC.